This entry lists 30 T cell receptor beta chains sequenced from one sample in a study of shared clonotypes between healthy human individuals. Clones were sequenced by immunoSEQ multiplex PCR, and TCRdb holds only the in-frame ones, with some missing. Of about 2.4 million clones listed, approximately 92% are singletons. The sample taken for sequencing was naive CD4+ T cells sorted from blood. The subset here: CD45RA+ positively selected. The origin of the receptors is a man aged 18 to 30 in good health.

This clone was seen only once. The CDR3 sequence is CAISERGYNQPQHF. CDR3 DNA: TGTGCCATCAGTGAGCGGGGGTACAATCAGCCCCAGCATTTT. This sequence joins TRBV10-3 and TRBJ1-5, with D perhaps TRBD1 (5 bases). This CDR3 has 14 residues. Trimming cost V 2 bases and J 3 bases, with 8 bases left between them. Germline CDR1 reads ENHRY; CDR2 reads SYGVKD.

CDR3 region: CASSKGPSGSNEQFF. In nucleotides, the CDR3 is TGTGCCAGCAGCAAAGGCCCTAGCGGGAGCAATGAGCAGTTCTTC. The chain uses TRBV11-3 and TRBJ2-1; 10 bases agree with TRBD2. This CDR3 is 15 amino acids long. CDR1 SGHNT and CDR2 YENEEA come from the germline V gene. V lost 5 bases to trimming and J lost 6 bases; unmatched junction nucleotides: 7.

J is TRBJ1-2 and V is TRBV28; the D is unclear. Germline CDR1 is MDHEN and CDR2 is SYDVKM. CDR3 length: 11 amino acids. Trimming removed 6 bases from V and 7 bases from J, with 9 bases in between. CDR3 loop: CASRNKGGYTF. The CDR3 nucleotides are TGTGCCAGCAGAAACAAGGGTGGCTACACCTTC.

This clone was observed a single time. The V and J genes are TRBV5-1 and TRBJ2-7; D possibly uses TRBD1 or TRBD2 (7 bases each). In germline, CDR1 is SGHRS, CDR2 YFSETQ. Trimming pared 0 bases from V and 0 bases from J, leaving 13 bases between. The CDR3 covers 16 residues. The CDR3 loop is CASSLGGRGGSYEQYF. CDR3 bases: TGCGCCAGCAGCTTGGGTGGCAGGGGGGGCTCCTACGAGCAGTACTTC.

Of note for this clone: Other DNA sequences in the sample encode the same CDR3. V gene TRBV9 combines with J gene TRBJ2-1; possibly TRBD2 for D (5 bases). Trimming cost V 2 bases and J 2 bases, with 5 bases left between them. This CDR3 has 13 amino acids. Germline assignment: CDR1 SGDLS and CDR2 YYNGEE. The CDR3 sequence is CASSVGTYNEQFF. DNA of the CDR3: TGTGCCAGCAGCGTCGGGACCTACAATGAGCAGTTCTTC.

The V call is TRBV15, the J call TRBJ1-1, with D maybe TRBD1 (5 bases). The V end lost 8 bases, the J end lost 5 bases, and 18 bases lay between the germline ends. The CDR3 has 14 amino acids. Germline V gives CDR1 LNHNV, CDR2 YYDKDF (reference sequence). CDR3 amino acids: CATGFSLGGTEAFF. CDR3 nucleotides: TGTGCCACCGGATTCAGCCTCGGGGGGACTGAAGCTTTCTTT. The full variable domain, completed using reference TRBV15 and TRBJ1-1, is DAMVIQNPRYQVTQFGKPVTLSCSQTLNHNVMYWYQQKSSQAPKLLFHYYDKDFNNEADTPDNFQSRRPNTSFCFLDIRSPGLGDTAMYLCATGFSLGGTEAFFGQGTRLTVV.

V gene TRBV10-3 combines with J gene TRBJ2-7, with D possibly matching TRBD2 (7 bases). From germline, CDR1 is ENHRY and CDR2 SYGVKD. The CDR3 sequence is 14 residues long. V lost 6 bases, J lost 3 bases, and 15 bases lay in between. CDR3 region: CAIRLGGGYYEQYF. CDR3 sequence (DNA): TGTGCCATCAGACTGGGGGGGGGCTACTACGAGCAGTACTTC.

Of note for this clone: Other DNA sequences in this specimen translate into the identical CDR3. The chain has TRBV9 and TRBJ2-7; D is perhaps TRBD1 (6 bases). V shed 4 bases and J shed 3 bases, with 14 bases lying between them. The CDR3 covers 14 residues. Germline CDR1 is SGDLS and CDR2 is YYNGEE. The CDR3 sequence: CASSPRTDSYEQYF. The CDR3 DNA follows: TGTGCCAGCAGCCCTCGGACAGATAGCTACGAGCAGTACTTC.

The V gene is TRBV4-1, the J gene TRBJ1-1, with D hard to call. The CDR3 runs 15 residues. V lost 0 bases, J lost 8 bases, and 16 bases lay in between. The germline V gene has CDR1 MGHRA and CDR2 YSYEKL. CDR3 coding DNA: TGCGCCAGCAGCCAAGAGGCCGTTGGTGCAGACGAAGCTTTCTTT. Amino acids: CASSQEAVGADEAFF.

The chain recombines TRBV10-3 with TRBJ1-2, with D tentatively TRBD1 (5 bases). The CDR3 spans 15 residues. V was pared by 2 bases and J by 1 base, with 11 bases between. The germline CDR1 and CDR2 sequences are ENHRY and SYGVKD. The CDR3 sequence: CAISEGAAFNYGYTF. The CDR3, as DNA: TGTGCCATCAGTGAGGGGGCCGCTTTTAACTATGGCTACACCTTC.

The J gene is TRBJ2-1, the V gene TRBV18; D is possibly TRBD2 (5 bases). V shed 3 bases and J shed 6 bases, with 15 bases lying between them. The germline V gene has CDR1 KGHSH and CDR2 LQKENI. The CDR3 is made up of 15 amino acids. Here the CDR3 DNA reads TGTGCCAGCTCACCGTCGTCACTAGTTACCAATGAGCAGTTCTTC. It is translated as CASSPSSLVTNEQFF. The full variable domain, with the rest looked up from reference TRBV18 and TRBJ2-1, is NAGVMQNPRHLVRRRGQEARLRCSPMKGHSHVYWYRQLPEEGLKFMVYLQKENIIDESGMPKERFSAEFPKEGPSILRIQQVVRGDSAAYFCASSPSSLVTNEQFFGPGTRLTVL.

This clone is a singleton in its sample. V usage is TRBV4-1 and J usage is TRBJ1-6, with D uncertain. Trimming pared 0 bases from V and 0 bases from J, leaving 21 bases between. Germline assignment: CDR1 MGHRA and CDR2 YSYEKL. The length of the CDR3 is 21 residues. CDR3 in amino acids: CASSQDPYEGSPSSYNSPLHF. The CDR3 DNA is TGCGCCAGCAGCCAAGACCCCTATGAGGGATCTCCGAGCTCCTATAATTCACCCCTCCACTTT.

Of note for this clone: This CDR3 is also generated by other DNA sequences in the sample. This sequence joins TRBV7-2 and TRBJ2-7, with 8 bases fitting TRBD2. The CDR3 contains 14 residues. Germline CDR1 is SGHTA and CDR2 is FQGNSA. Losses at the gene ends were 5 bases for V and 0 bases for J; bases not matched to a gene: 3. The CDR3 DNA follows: TGTGCCAGCAGCGCCACTAGCGGCTCCTACGAGCAGTACTTC. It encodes CASSATSGSYEQYF.

The CDR3 DNA sequence: TGTGCCAGCAGCGTAGATGTGGGTAAGAGTTACGAGCAGTACTTC. It encodes CASSVDVGKSYEQYF. The V call is TRBV9, the J call TRBJ2-7, with D hard to call. V gave up 0 bases and J gave up 4 bases, with 14 bases separating them. From germline, CDR1 is SGDLS and CDR2 YYNGEE. The CDR3 is 15 residues long.

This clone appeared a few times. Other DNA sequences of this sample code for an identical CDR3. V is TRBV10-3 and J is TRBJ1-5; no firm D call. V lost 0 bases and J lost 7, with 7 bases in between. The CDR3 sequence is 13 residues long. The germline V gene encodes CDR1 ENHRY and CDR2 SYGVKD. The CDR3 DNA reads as TGTGCCATCAGTGAGTCGAAGGAACAGCCCCAGCATTTT. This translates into CAISESKEQPQHF.

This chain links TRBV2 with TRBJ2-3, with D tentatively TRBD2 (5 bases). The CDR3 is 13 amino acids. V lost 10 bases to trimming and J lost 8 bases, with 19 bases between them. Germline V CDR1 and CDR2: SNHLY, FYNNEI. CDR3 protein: CATQAAFIGTQYF. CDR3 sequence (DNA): TGTGCCACCCAAGCGGCGTTCATCGGTACGCAGTATTTT.

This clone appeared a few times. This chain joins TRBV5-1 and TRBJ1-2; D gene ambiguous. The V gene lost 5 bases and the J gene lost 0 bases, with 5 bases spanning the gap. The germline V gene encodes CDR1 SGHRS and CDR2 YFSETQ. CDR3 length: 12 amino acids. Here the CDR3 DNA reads TGCGCCAGCAGGGAAGCTAACTATGGCTACACCTTC. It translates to CASREANYGYTF. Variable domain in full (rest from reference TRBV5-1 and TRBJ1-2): KAGVTQTPRYLIKTRGQQVTLSCSPISGHRSVSWYQQTPGQGLQFLFEYFSETQRNKGNFPGRFSGRQFSNSRSEMNVSTLELGDSALYLCASREANYGYTFGSGTRLTVV.

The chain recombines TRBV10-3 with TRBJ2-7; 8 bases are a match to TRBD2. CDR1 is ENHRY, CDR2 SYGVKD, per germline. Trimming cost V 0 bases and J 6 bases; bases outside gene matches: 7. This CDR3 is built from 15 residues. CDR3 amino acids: CAISESAGAGGEQYF. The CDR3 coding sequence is TGTGCCATCAGTGAGTCAGCGGGGGCCGGGGGCGAGCAGTACTTC.

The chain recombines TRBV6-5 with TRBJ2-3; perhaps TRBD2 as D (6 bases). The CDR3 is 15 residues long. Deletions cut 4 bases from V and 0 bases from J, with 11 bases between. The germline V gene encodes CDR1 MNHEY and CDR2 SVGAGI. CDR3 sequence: CASSSGVGSTDTQYF. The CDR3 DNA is TGTGCCAGCAGTTCGGGGGTGGGTAGCACAGATACGCAGTATTTT.

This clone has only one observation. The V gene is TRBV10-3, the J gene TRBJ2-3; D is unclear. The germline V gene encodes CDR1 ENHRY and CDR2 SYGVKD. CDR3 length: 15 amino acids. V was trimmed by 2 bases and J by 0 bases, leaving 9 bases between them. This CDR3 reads CAISEGPLSTDTQYF. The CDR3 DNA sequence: TGTGCCATCAGTGAGGGACCCCTAAGCACAGATACGCAGTATTTT.

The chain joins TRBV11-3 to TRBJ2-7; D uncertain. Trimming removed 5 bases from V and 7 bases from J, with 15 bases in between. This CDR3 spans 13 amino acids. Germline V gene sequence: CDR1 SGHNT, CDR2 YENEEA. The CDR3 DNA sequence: TGTGCCAGCAGCCACTCTAGATCGAGAGAGCAGTACTTC. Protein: CASSHSRSREQYF.

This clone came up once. The CDR3 DNA reads TGTGCCAGCAGCCAGGACAGGGTCTCGTCCTACGAGCAGTACTTC. This sequence encodes CASSQDRVSSYEQYF. V usage is TRBV11-2 and J usage is TRBJ2-7; the match to TRBD1 covers 8 bases. Losses at the gene ends were 5 bases for V and 1 base for J; bases not matched to a gene: 7. The germline V gene encodes CDR1 SGHAT and CDR2 FQNNGV. The CDR3 consists of 15 residues. The whole variable domain, remainder taken from reference TRBV11-2 and TRBJ2-7, is EAGVAQSPRYKIIEKRQSVAFWCNPISGHATLYWYQQILGQGPKLLIQFQNNGVVDDSQLPKDRFSAERLKGVDSTLKIQPAKLEDSAVYLCASSQDRVSSYEQYFGPGTRLTVT.

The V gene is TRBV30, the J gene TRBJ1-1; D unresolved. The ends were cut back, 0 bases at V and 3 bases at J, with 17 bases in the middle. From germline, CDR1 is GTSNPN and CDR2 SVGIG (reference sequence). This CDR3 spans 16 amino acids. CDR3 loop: CAWSVRARLFDTEAFF. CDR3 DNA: TGTGCCTGGAGTGTAAGGGCCAGGCTTTTTGACACTGAAGCTTTCTTT.

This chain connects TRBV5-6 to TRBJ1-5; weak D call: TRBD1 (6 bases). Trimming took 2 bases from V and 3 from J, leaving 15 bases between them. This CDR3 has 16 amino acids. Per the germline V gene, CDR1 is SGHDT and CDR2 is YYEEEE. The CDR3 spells CASSFMKQGINQPQHF. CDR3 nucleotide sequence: TGTGCCAGCAGCTTTATGAAACAGGGAATCAATCAGCCCCAGCATTTT.

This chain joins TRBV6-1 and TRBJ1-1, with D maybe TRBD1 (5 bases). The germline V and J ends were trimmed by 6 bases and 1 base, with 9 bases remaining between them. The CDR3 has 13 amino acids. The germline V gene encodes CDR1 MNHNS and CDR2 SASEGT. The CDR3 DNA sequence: TGTGCCAGCAGGAGCGACAGGAACACTGAAGCTTTCTTT. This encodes CASRSDRNTEAFF.

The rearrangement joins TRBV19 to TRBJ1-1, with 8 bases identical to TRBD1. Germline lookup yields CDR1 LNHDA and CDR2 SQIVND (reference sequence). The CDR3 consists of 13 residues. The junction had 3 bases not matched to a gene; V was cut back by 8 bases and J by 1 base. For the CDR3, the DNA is TGTGCCAGTGACGACAGGGGGAACACTGAAGCTTTCTTT. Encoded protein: CASDDRGNTEAFF.

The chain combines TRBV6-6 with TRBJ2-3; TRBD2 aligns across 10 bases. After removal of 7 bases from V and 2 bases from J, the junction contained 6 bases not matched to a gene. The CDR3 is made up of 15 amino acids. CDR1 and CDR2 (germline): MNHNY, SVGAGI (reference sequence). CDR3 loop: CASTLAGRYTDTQYF. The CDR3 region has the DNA TGTGCCAGCACACTAGCGGGACGATACACAGATACGCAGTATTTT.

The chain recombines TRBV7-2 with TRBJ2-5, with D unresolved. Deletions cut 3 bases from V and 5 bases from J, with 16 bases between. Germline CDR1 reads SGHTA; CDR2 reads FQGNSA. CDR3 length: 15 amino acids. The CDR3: CASSFRQALRETQYF. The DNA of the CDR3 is TGTGCCAGCAGCTTTAGGCAGGCCCTCCGCGAGACCCAGTACTTC.

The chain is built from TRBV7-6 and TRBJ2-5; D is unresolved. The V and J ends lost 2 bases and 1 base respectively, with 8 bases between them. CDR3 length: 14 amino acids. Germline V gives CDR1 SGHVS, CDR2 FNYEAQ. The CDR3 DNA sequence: TGTGCCAGCAGCTTATTCGGTTCCCAAGAGACCCAGTACTTC. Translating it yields CASSLFGSQETQYF.

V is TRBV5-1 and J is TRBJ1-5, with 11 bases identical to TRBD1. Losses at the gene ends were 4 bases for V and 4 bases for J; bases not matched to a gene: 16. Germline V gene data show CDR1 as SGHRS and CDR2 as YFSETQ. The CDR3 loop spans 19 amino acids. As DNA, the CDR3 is TGCGCCAGCAGCCTCGCCCCACTCCGGACAGGGGGCCCAAATCAGCCCCAGCATTTT. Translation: CASSLAPLRTGGPNQPQHF.